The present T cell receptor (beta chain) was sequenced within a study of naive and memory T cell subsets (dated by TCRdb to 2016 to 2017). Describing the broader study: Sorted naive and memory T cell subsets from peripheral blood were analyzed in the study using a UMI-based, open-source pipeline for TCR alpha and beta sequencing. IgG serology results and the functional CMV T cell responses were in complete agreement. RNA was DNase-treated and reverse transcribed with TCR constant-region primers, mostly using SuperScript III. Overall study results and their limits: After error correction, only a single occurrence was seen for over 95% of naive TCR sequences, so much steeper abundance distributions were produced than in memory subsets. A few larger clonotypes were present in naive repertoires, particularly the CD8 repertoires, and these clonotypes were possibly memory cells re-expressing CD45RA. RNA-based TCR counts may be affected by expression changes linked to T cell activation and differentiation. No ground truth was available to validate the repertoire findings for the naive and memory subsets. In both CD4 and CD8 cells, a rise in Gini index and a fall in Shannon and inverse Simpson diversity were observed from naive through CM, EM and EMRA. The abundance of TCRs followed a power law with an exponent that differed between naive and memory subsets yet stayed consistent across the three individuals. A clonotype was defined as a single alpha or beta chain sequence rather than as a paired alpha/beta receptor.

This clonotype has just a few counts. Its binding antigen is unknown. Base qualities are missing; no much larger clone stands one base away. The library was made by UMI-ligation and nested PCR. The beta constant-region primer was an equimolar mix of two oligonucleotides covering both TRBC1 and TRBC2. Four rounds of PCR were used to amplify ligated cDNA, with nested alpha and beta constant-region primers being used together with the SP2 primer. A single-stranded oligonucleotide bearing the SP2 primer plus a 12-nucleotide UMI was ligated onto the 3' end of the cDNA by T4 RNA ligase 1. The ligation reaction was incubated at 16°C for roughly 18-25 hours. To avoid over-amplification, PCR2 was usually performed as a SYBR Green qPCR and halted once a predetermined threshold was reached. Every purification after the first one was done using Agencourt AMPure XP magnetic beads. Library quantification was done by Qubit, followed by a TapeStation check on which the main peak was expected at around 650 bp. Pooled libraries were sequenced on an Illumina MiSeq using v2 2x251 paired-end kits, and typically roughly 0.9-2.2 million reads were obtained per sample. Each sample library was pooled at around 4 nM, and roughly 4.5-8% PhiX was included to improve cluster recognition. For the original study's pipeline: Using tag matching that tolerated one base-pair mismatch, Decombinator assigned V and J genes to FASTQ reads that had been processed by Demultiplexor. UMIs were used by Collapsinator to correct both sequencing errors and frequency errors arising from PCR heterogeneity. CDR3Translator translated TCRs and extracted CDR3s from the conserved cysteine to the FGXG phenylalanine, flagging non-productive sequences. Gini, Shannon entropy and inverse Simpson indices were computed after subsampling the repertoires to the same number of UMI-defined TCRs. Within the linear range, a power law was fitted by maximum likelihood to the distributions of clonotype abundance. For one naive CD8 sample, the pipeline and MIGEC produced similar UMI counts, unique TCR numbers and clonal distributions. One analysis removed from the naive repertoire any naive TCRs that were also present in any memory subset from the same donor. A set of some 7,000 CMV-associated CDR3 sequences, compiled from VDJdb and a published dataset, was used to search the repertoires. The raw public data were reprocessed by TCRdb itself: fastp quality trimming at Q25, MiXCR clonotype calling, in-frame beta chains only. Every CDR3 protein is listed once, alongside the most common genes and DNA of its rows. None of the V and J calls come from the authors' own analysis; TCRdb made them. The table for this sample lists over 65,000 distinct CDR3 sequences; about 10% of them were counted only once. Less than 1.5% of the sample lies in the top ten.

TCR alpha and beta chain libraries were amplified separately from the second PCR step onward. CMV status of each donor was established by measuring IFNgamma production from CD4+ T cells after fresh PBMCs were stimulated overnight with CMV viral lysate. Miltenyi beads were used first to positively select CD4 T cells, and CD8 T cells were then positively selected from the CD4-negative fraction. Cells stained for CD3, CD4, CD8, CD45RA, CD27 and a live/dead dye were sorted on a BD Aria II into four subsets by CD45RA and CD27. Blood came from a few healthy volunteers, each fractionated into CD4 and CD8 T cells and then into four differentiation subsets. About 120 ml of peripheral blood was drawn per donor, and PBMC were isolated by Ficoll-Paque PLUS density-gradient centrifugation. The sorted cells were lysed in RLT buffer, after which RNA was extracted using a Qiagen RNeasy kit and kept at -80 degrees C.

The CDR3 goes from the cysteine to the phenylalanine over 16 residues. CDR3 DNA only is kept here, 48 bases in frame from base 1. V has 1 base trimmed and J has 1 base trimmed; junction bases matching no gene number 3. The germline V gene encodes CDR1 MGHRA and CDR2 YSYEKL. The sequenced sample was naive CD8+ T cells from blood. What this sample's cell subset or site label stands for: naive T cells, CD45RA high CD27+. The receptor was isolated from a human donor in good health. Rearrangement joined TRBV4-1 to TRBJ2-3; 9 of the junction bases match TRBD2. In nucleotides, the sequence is TGCGCCAGCAGCCAAGGGGGACTAGCCCGCACAGATACGCAGTATTTT. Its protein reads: CASSQGGLARTDTQYF.